This T cell receptor (beta chain) was observed in a study of T cell responses to AZD1222 COVID-19 vaccine. General study findings and limits: Rises in breadth and depth of Spike-specific TCRs came after two AZD1222 doses. Variant regions that are unmutated are reportedly the target of nearly half of spike-specific TCRs.

Method: immunoSEQ multiplex PCR; TCRdb's copy keeps in-frame clones and lacks some. Among about 150,000 clones, approximately 90% were seen once, and the ten largest hold more than 1.3%. As for this clone: Its specificity is not known.

This TCR derives from an adult who received the AZD1222 COVID-19 vaccine. Sequencing used peripheral blood, obtained 28 days after the second AZD1222 dose.

DNA of the CDR3: TGTGCCAGCAGCCAAGAGGGCTCTAGCTTCGGTGAGCAGTTCTTC. Protein product: CASSQEGSSFGEQFF. The V call is TRBV14, the J call TRBJ2-1; D possibly corresponds to TRBD2 (5 bases). This CDR3 region has 15 residues. Germline V gives CDR1 SGHDN, CDR2 FVKESK. V gave up 0 bases and J gave up 9 bases, with 15 bases separating them.